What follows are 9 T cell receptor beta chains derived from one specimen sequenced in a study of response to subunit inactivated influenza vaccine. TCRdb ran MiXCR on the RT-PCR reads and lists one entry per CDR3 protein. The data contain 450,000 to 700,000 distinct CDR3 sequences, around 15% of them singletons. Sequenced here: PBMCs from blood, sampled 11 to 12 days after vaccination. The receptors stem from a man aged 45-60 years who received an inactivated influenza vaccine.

The CDR3 loop reads CSARDKTYNEQFF. In DNA form, the CDR3 reads TGCAGTGCTAGAGATAAAACCTACAATGAGCAGTTCTTC. The chain joins TRBV20-1 to TRBJ2-1, with D unclear. CDR3 length: 13 amino acids. The germline V and J ends were trimmed by 0 bases and 2 bases, with 5 bases remaining between them. In germline, CDR1 is DFQATT, CDR2 SNEGSKA (reference sequence).

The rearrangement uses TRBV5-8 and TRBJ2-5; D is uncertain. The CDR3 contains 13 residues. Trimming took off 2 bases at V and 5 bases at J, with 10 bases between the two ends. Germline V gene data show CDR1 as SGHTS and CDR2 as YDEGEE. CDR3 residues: CASSLYPRETQYF. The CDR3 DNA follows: TGTGCCAGCAGCTTATATCCGAGGGAGACCCAGTACTTC.

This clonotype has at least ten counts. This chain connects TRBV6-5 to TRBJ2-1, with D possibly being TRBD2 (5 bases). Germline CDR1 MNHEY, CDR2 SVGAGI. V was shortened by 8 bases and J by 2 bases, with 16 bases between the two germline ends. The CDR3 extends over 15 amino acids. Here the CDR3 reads CASEPGGSAYNEQFF. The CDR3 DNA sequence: TGTGCCAGCGAACCTGGCGGGTCGGCCTACAATGAGCAGTTCTTC.

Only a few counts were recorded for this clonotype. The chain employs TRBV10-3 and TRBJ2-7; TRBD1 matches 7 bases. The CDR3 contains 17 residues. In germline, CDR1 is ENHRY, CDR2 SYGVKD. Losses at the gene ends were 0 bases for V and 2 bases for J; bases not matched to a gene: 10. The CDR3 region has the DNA TGTGCCATCAGTGAGTCAGGGTTGGGACAGCGGACCTACGAGCAGTACTTC. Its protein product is CAISESGLGQRTYEQYF.

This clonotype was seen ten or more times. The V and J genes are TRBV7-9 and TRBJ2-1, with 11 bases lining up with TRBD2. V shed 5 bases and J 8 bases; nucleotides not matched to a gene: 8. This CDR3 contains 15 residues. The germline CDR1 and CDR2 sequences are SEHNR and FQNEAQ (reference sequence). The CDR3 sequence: CASSRVLAGGDEQFF. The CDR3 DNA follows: TGTGCCAGCAGCAGAGTCCTAGCGGGGGGTGATGAGCAGTTCTTC.

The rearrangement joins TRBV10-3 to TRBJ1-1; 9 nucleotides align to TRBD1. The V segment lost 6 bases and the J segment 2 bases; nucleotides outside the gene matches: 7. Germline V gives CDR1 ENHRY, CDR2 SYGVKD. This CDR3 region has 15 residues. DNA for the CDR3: TGTGCCATCAGGGCCGGGACAGGGCTAAACACTGAAGCTTTCTTT. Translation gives CAIRAGTGLNTEAFF.

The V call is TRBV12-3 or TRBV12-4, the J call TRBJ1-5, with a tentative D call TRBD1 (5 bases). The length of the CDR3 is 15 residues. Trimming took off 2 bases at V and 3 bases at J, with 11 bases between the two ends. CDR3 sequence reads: CASSLQGEVNQPQHF. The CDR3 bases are TGTGCCAGCAGTTTACAGGGTGAAGTCAATCAGCCCCAGCATTTT.

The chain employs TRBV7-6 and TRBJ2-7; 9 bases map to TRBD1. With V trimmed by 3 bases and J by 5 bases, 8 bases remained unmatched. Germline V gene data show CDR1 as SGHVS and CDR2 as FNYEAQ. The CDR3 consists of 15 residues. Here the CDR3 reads CASSLGQGLGNEQYF. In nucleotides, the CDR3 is TGTGCCAGCAGCTTGGGACAGGGTCTCGGCAACGAGCAGTACTTC.

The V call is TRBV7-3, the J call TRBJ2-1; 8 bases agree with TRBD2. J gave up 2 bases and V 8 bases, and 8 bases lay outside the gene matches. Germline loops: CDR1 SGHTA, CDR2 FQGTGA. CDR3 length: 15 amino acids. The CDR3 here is CASSTAGGTYNEQFF. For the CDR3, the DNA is TGTGCCAGCTCGACCGCGGGAGGCACCTACAATGAGCAGTTCTTC. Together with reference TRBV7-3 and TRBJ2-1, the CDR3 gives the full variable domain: GAGVSQTPSNKVTEKGKYVELRCDPISGHTALYWYRQSLGQGPEFLIYFQGTGAADDSGLPNDRFFAVRPEGSVSTLKIQRTERGDSAVYLCASSTAGGTYNEQFFGPGTRLTVL.